These 16 T cell receptor beta chains came from one sample sequenced in a study of monozygotic twins with inflammatory bowel disease. TCRdb reprocessed the 5' RACE reads; each CDR3 protein has one entry and no DNA is given. Its table lists around 380,000 distinct CDR3 sequences. The source material was blood. Receptors originate from a human donor with ulcerative colitis or Crohn's disease, or a healthy co-twin of an affected twin (not recorded which).

The rearrangement joins TRBV5-1 to TRBJ1-1. CDR1 is SGHRS, CDR2 YFSETQ, per germline. The CDR3 consists of 15 residues. The CDR3 sequence is CASGITGGASTEAFF.

The chain is built from TRBV5-1 and TRBJ2-5; TCRdb's D call, TRBD1, is unchecked because there is no DNA. This CDR3 has 15 residues. The V gene's germline CDR1 is SGHRS and CDR2 YFSETQ. The CDR3: CASSLVAGAIQTQYF.

V gene TRBV18 combines with J gene TRBJ2-7; absent DNA, TCRdb's TRBD2 call cannot be checked. CDR1 is KGHSH, CDR2 LQKENI, per germline. The CDR3 consists of 14 residues. The CDR3 sequence is CASSPPERVHEQYF.

J is TRBJ2-3 and V is TRBV13. Looked up from germline, CDR1 is PRHDT and CDR2 is FYEKMQ (reference sequence). This CDR3 region has 15 residues. CDR3 sequence reads: CASSLRLAVRDTQYF.

The rearrangement uses TRBV4-3 and TRBJ1-1; the TRBD1 assignment by TCRdb is unverifiable without DNA. This CDR3 contains 18 residues. Per germline, CDR1 LGHNA and CDR2 YSLEER. The CDR3 loop reads CASSQTATPGQLDTEAFF.

The chain recombines TRBV4-2 with TRBJ2-2. The CDR3 contains 13 residues. The germline V gene has CDR1 LGHNA and CDR2 YNFKEQ. CDR3 in amino acids: CASTQFEVGELFF.

This chain links TRBV7-2 with TRBJ2-7; TCRdb indicates TRBD1, and absent DNA this call remains unverified. From germline, CDR1 is SGHTA and CDR2 FQGNSA. This CDR3 has 13 residues. The CDR3 reads CASSPFPGREQYF.

V gene TRBV29-1 combines with J gene TRBJ2-3; without DNA, the TCRdb call of TRBD1 cannot be checked. Germline loops: CDR1 SQVTM, CDR2 ANQGSEA. CDR3 length equals 15 residues. CDR3 protein: CSVPPRDTSTDTQYF.

The chain carries TRBV20-1 and TRBJ1-2. Germline V CDR1 and CDR2: DFQATT, SNEGSKA (reference sequence). This CDR3 region has 15 residues. CDR3 sequence: CSARKARKTAYGYTF.

The J gene is TRBJ2-3, the V gene TRBV10-3. The CDR3 runs to 13 residues. Germline CDR1 reads ENHRY; CDR2 reads SYGVKD. The CDR3 sequence is CAITMTSTDTQYF.

V is TRBV30 and J is TRBJ2-3; TCRdb proposes TRBD2, but this gene call is untestable without DNA. Germline CDR1 reads GTSNPN; CDR2 reads SVGIG (reference sequence). CDR3 length: 15 residues. The CDR3 spells CAWTIAGGNTDTQYF.

The chain carries TRBV10-1 and TRBJ2-7; the D call from TCRdb, TRBD2, cannot be confirmed without DNA. The CDR3 consists of 14 residues. Per the germline V gene, CDR1 is WNHNN and CDR2 is SYGVQD (reference sequence). This CDR3 is CASSEGDLGYEQYF.

V gene TRBV7-2 combines with J gene TRBJ1-4; absent DNA, TCRdb's TRBD1 call cannot be checked. Germline V gene data show CDR1 as SGHTA and CDR2 as FQGNSA. CDR3 length equals 14 residues. The CDR3 region is CASSSDRWNEKLFF.

CDR3 sequence reads: CASKGGVRANTEAFF. The chain has TRBV6-1 and TRBJ1-1; TCRdb proposes TRBD1, but this gene call is untestable without DNA. The CDR3 covers 15 residues. The germline V gene has CDR1 MNHNS and CDR2 SASEGT.

The gene calls are TRBV20-1 and TRBJ2-1; no DNA is available, so the TRBD2 call from TCRdb remains unchecked. The germline V gene encodes CDR1 DFQATT and CDR2 SNEGSKA (reference sequence). CDR3 length: 13 residues. CDR3 amino acids: CSPRRGSYNEQFF.

The J gene is TRBJ1-3, the V gene TRBV7-2; TCRdb selects TRBD1, and the lack of DNA leaves this call unchecked. Germline CDR1 is SGHTA and CDR2 is FQGNSA. This CDR3 comprises 15 residues. CDR3 in amino acids: CASSVTGYSGNTIYF.